Below are 29 T cell receptor beta chains sequenced from a single sample in a study of T cell responses to AZD1222 COVID-19 vaccine. The data were produced by immunoSEQ multiplex PCR, yet TCRdb's version contains in-frame clones alone and is incomplete. In the table there are around 210,000 clones, around 94% of which are singletons. The sequences come from peripheral blood, collected 28 days after the second dose of the MenACWY control vaccine. All receptors derive from an adult who received the MenACWY meningococcal vaccine as a control.

This chain links TRBV28 with TRBJ1-5; D perhaps matches TRBD1 (5 bases). This CDR3 region has 13 residues. Germline lookup yields CDR1 MDHEN and CDR2 SYDVKM. Deletions cut 6 bases from V and 4 bases from J, with 10 bases between. The CDR3 protein is CASRPDTNQPQHF. Written as DNA, the CDR3 is TGTGCCAGCAGACCGGACACTAATCAGCCCCAGCATTTT.

The V and J genes are TRBV15 and TRBJ1-1; D is possibly TRBD1 (6 bases). The V end lost 4 bases, the J end lost 3 bases, and 12 bases lay between the germline ends. CDR1 and CDR2 from the germline V gene are LNHNV and YYDKDF (reference sequence). The CDR3 is 14 residues long. The CDR3 here is CATSNPGAYTEAFF. CDR3 bases: TGTGCCACCAGCAATCCAGGGGCCTACACTGAAGCTTTCTTT.

The V call is TRBV27, the J call TRBJ1-5, with unresolved D. The CDR3 is 19 residues long. V lost 0 bases, J lost 0 bases, and 18 bases lay in between. CDR1 MNHEY and CDR2 SMNVEV come from the germline V gene (reference sequence). CDR3 loop: CASSLSPADGKNSNQPQHF. The CDR3 DNA sequence: TGTGCCAGCAGTTTATCCCCGGCAGATGGTAAAAATAGCAATCAGCCCCAGCATTTT.

V and J are TRBV6-5 and TRBJ1-1; D unresolved. The CDR3 is 14 residues long. Per the germline V gene, CDR1 is MNHEY and CDR2 is SVGAGI. V lost 0 bases and J lost 0, with 5 bases in between. CDR3 DNA: TGTGCCAGCAGTTACTCGGGGATGAACACTGAAGCTTTCTTT. This encodes CASSYSGMNTEAFF.

This rearrangement joins TRBV7-8 to TRBJ2-5; D is undetermined. The V and J ends lost 2 bases and 3 bases respectively, with 13 bases between them. The V gene's germline CDR1 is SGHVS and CDR2 FQNEAQ. CDR3 size: 15 residues. The chain's CDR3 is CASSLSRTSEETQYF. CDR3 DNA sequence: TGTGCCAGCAGCTTAAGTCGGACGTCAGAAGAGACCCAGTACTTC. Supplemented by reference TRBV7-8 and TRBJ2-5, the full variable domain reads GAGVSQSPRYKVAKRGQDVALRCDPISGHVSLFWYQQALGQGPEFLTYFQNEAQLDKSGLPSDRFFAERPEGSVSTLKIQRTQQEDSAVYLCASSLSRTSEETQYFGPGTRLLVL.

V usage is TRBV7-9 and J usage is TRBJ2-1; D possibly corresponds to TRBD1 (5 bases). The CDR3 runs 14 residues. V was shortened by 1 base and J by 10 bases, with 14 bases between the two germline ends. The germline V gene encodes CDR1 SEHNR and CDR2 FQNEAQ (reference sequence). CDR3 nucleotides: TGTGCCAGCAGCTTAGGGGCAGGGTTCCGGGAGCAGTTCTTC. Amino acids: CASSLGAGFREQFF.

This chain connects TRBV2 to TRBJ1-4, with D unresolved. The ends were cut back, 8 bases at V and 0 bases at J, with 7 bases in the middle. Germline CDR1 is SNHLY and CDR2 is FYNNEI. The CDR3 consists of 13 residues. The CDR3 region is CASGFSTNEKLFF. The CDR3 bases are TGTGCCAGCGGGTTCTCAACTAATGAAAAACTGTTTTTT.

V gene TRBV12-5 combines with J gene TRBJ2-7, with 8 positions matching TRBD1. The V gene's germline CDR1 is LGHNT and CDR2 FRNRAP. The CDR3 consists of 15 residues. V trimming: 1 base; J trimming: 4 bases; junction bases outside the gene matches: 6. CDR3 nucleotides: TGTGCTAGTGGTTTGGGTGGGACAGGCGAATACGAGCAGTACTTC. Amino acids: CASGLGGTGEYEQYF.

This clone has just one count. The V gene is TRBV7-6, the J gene TRBJ2-2; D unresolved. Per the germline V gene, CDR1 is SGHVS and CDR2 is FNYEAQ. The CDR3 totals 14 residues. Trimming pared 6 bases from V and 7 bases from J, leaving 15 bases between. Here the CDR3 reads CASSGSSFRGELFF. CDR3 in DNA: TGTGCCAGCAGTGGGTCGTCGTTTCGCGGGGAGCTGTTTTTT.

J is TRBJ2-3 and V is TRBV27, with 7 bases fitting TRBD1. V was pared by 6 bases and J by 5 bases, with 14 bases of the junction left unmatched. Germline V gene lookup returns CDR1 MNHEY and CDR2 SMNVEV (reference sequence). CDR3 size: 16 residues. The DNA of the CDR3 is TGTGCCAGCAGACCCGAAGAGGGGGCAATTGGAGATACGCAGTATTTT. Protein: CASRPEEGAIGDTQYF.

The chain combines TRBV14 with TRBJ2-6; no reliable D call. Germline V lookup: CDR1 SGHDN, CDR2 FVKESK. With 7 bases removed from V and 2 bases from J, the gap between germline ends came to 6 bases. The CDR3 extends over 13 amino acids. In DNA, the CDR3 is TGTGCCAGCACCCCTACTGGGGCCAACGTCCTGACTTTC. It codes for CASTPTGANVLTF.

The J gene is TRBJ1-4, the V gene TRBV6-1; 7 bases match TRBD1. CDR3 length equals 15 residues. Per germline, CDR1 MNHNS and CDR2 SASEGT. Trimming cost V 3 bases and J 7 bases; bases outside gene matches: 8. The CDR3 DNA sequence: TGTGCCAGCAGTGACACCCCCGGGACAGCTGAAAAACTGTTTTTT. Encoded protein: CASSDTPGTAEKLFF.

The chain combines TRBV5-1 with TRBJ2-5, with TRBD2 matching 13 bases. This CDR3 contains 15 residues. V shed 3 bases, J shed 5 bases, and the junction held 4 bases outside the gene matches. Germline V lookup: CDR1 SGHRS, CDR2 YFSETQ. In DNA form, the CDR3 reads TGCGCCAGCAGCTCGGGACTAGCGGGGAAGGAGACCCAGTACTTC. Translated, it gives CASSSGLAGKETQYF. Complete variable domain (other parts from reference TRBV5-1 and TRBJ2-5): KAGVTQTPRYLIKTRGQQVTLSCSPISGHRSVSWYQQTPGQGLQFLFEYFSETQRNKGNFPGRFSGRQFSNSRSEMNVSTLELGDSALYLCASSSGLAGKETQYFGPGTRLLVL.

The gene calls are TRBV2 and TRBJ1-6; D is undetermined. CDR1 is SNHLY, CDR2 FYNNEI, per germline. The germline V and J ends were trimmed by 6 bases and 9 bases, with 12 bases remaining between them. The CDR3 is 13 amino acids. CDR3 in amino acids: CASRAQLGSPLHF. The DNA for the CDR3 is TGTGCCAGCAGGGCCCAACTAGGTTCACCCCTCCACTTT.

The J gene is TRBJ1-3, the V gene TRBV30; D remains unclear. Germline-derived CDR1 and CDR2 are GTSNPN and SVGIG (reference sequence). The CDR3 extends over 12 amino acids. Trimming stripped 3 bases from V and 4 bases from J, with 7 bases between. The CDR3 here is CAWRGQGNTIYF. DNA of the CDR3: TGTGCCTGGAGAGGGCAGGGAAACACCATATATTTT.

This chain connects TRBV19 to TRBJ2-2; D remains unclear. Germline CDR1 is LNHDA and CDR2 is SQIVND (reference sequence). This CDR3 spans 14 amino acids. Trimming took off 7 bases at V and 0 bases at J, with 9 bases between the two ends. CDR3 sequence: CASTVSPNTGELFF. CDR3 sequence (DNA): TGTGCCAGTACTGTCTCCCCGAACACCGGGGAGCTGTTTTTT.

This clone was found once. V usage is TRBV18 and J usage is TRBJ2-1, with 12 bases fitting TRBD2. Per germline, CDR1 KGHSH and CDR2 LQKENI. This CDR3 comprises 15 residues. Unmatched junction bases numbered 7, after V lost 5 bases and J lost 8 bases. The CDR3 region has the DNA TGTGCCAGCTCAGTGACTAGCGGGGGTAGGGATGAGCAGTTCTTC. It specifies CASSVTSGGRDEQFF. Full variable domain (remainder filled in from reference TRBV18 and TRBJ2-1): NAGVMQNPRHLVRRRGQEARLRCSPMKGHSHVYWYRQLPEEGLKFMVYLQKENIIDESGMPKERFSAEFPKEGPSILRIQQVVRGDSAAYFCASSVTSGGRDEQFFGPGTRLTVL.

The chain carries TRBV2 and TRBJ2-1, with 10 bases fitting TRBD2. The J segment lost 4 bases and the V segment lost 1 base, leaving 4 bases of the junction unmatched. The CDR3 has 16 residues. Germline CDR1 reads SNHLY; CDR2 reads FYNNEI. The CDR3: CASSEGTSGGYNEQFF. CDR3 bases: TGTGCCAGCAGTGAAGGGACTAGCGGTGGTTACAATGAGCAGTTCTTC.

The sample holds one count of this clone. This rearrangement joins TRBV28 to TRBJ2-7, with D maybe TRBD2 (5 bases). The CDR3 is 12 amino acids. Germline loops: CDR1 MDHEN, CDR2 SYDVKM. Trimming cost V 8 bases and J 1 base, with 9 bases left between them. The CDR3 loop reads CASGGGSYEQYF. CDR3 in DNA: TGTGCCAGCGGAGGCGGGTCCTACGAGCAGTACTTC. Supplemented by reference TRBV28 and TRBJ2-7, the full variable domain reads DVKVTQSSRYLVKRTGEKVFLECVQDMDHENMFWYRQDPGLGLRLIYFSYDVKMKEKGDIPEGYSVSREKKERFSLILESASTNQTSMYLCASGGGSYEQYFGPGTRLTVT.

The genes are TRBV12-3 or TRBV12-4 and TRBJ1-6, with 8 bases identical to TRBD1. The V segment lost 10 bases and the J segment 9 bases; nucleotides outside the gene matches: 8. This CDR3 has 13 amino acids. CDR3 DNA: TGTGCCACCGGCAGCAGGGGGCTTTCACCCCTCCACTTT. Protein: CATGSRGLSPLHF.

A remark on this clone: A junction boundary mismatches the germline segment, possibly from a read error. This sequence joins TRBV5-1 and TRBJ2-1; 8 bases are a match to TRBD2. CDR3 length equals 14 residues. CDR1 and CDR2 from the germline V gene are SGHRS and YFSETQ. CDR3 region: CASSLAGRGEEELF. In nucleotides, the CDR3 is TGCGCCAGCAGCTTGGCCGGGAGGGGAGAGGAGGAGCTCTTC.

The chain employs TRBV6-2 or TRBV6-3 and TRBJ1-3, with TRBD1 matching 11 bases. The CDR3 is 19 residues long. Germline assignment: CDR1 MNHEY and CDR2 SVGEGT. V gave up 5 bases and J gave up 0 bases; unmatched junction bases: 12. As DNA, the CDR3 is TGTGCCAGCAGTCCGGACAGGGGGCACCGGATCCTCTCTGGAAACACCATATATTTT. It codes for CASSPDRGHRILSGNTIYF.

The chain carries TRBV5-4 and TRBJ2-2, with D perhaps matching TRBD1 (6 bases). Trimming pared 6 bases from V and 2 bases from J, leaving 11 bases between. CDR3 length: 14 amino acids. CDR1 and CDR2 (germline): SGHNT, YYREEE (reference sequence). The CDR3 DNA reads as TGTGCCAGCACTAAACAGGGTAACACCGGGGAGCTGTTTTTT. Protein: CASTKQGNTGELFF.

The V and J genes are TRBV27 and TRBJ2-3; 8 bases align to TRBD1. V shed 5 bases, J shed 2 bases, and the junction held 6 bases outside the gene matches. The CDR3 totals 15 residues. Germline CDR1 is MNHEY and CDR2 is SMNVEV (reference sequence). Here the CDR3 reads CASSKQGVDTDTQYF. The CDR3 DNA reads TGTGCCAGCAGTAAACAGGGGGTGGACACAGATACGCAGTATTTT.

This clone was observed a single time. J is TRBJ2-6 and V is TRBV5-1; TRBD1 is a possible D gene (6 bases). The V gene's germline CDR1 is SGHRS and CDR2 YFSETQ. The CDR3 has 17 amino acids. The germline V and J ends were trimmed by 3 bases and 0 bases, with 13 bases remaining between them. The CDR3, as DNA: TGCGCCAGCAGCTCCGGGACATCAAACTCTGGGGCCAACGTCCTGACTTTC. Translation gives CASSSGTSNSGANVLTF.

CDR3 loop: CASSLEARVGSPLHF. Here the CDR3 DNA reads TGTGCCAGCAGCTTAGAGGCCAGGGTTGGTTCACCCCTCCACTTT. The V and J genes are TRBV11-2 and TRBJ1-6, with a possible D match to TRBD1 (5 bases). Trimming removed 0 bases at V and 9 bases at J, with 12 bases between. This CDR3 comprises 15 residues. Germline-derived CDR1 and CDR2 are SGHAT and FQNNGV.

The J gene is TRBJ1-6, the V gene TRBV5-8; a weak D match, TRBD1 (5 bases). V was pared by 1 base and J by 5 bases, with 13 bases between. Germline loops: CDR1 SGHTS, CDR2 YDEGEE. This CDR3 comprises 16 residues. The CDR3 loop is CASSLSSGHHNSPLHF. CDR3 DNA: TGTGCCAGCAGCTTGAGTTCAGGACACCATAATTCACCCCTCCACTTT.

J is TRBJ2-2 and V is TRBV7-9, with a weak D call TRBD1 (5 bases). The germline gives CDR1 SEHNR, CDR2 FQNEAQ (reference sequence). The germline V and J ends were trimmed by 4 bases and 8 bases, with 8 bases remaining between them. The CDR3 is 12 amino acids. The CDR3 DNA follows: TGTGCCAGCAGCTCCCGGACAGGGGAGCTGTTTTTT. Translating gives CASSSRTGELFF.

Details on this clone: The sample holds other DNA sequences that translate to the same CDR3. The J gene is TRBJ2-7, the V gene TRBV27; D gene unclear. V gave up 4 bases and J gave up 2 bases, with 3 bases separating them. The CDR3 contains 11 residues. CDR1 MNHEY and CDR2 SMNVEV come from the germline V gene (reference sequence). The CDR3 DNA follows: TGTGCCAGCAGTTCTGCCTACGAGCAGTACTTC. Translating gives CASSSAYEQYF.